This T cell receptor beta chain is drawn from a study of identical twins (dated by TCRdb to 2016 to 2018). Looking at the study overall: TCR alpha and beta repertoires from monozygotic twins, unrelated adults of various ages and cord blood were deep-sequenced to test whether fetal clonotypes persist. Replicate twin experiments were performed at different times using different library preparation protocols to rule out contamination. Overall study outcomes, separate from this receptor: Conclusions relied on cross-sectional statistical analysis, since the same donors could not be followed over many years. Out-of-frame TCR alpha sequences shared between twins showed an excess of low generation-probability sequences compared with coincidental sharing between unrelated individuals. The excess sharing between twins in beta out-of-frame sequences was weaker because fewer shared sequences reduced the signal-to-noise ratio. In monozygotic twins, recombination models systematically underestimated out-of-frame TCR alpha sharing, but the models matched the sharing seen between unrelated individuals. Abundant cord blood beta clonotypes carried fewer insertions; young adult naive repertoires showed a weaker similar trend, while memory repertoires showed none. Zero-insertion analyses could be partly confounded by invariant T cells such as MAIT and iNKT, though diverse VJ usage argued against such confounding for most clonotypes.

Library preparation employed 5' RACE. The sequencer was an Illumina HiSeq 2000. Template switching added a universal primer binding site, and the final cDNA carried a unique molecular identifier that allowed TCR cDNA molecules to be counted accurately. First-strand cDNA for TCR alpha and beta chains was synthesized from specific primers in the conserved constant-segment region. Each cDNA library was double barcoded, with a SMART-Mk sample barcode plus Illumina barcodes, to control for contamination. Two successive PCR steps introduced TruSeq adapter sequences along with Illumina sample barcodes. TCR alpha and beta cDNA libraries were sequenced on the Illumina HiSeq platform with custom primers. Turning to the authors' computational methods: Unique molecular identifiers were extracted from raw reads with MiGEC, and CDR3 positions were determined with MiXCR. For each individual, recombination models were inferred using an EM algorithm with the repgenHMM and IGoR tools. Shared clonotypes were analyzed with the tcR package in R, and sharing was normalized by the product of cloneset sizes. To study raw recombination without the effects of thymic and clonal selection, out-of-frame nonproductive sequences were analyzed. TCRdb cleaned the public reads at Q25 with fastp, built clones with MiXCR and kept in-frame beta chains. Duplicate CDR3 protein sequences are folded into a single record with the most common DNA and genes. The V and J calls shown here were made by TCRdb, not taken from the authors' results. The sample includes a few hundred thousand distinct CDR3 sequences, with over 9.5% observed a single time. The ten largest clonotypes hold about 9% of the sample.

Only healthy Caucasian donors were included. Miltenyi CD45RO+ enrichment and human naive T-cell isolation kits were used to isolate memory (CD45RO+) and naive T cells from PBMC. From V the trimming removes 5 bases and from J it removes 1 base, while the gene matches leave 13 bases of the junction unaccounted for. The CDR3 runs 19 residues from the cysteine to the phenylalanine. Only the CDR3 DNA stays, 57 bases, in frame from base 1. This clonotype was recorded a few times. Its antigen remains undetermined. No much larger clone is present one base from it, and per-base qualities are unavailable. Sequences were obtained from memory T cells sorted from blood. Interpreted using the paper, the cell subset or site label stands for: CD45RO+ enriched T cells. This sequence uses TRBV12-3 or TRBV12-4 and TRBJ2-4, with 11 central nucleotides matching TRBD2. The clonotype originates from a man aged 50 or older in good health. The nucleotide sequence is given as TGTGCCAGCAGTGAGGGGCTAGCGGGGGGCCGGGTGGCCAAAAACATTCAGTACTTC. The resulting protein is CASSEGLAGGRVAKNIQYF.